One sample yielded the 19 T cell receptor beta chains listed below, sequenced in a study of OX40 agonist ivuxolimab in advanced cancers. Measured with immunoSEQ multiplex PCR; TCRdb has only the in-frame clones, and not every one. In the table there are just over 35,000 clones, over 60% of which are singletons. Sample: CD4+ or CD8+ T cells sorted from blood, taken in a trial of the OX40 agonist ivuxolimab. The receptor set was obtained from an adult with an advanced solid tumor such as melanoma, head and neck, liver or kidney cancer.

The chain employs TRBV18 and TRBJ2-3; D is unresolved. The V gene's germline CDR1 is KGHSH and CDR2 LQKENI. V lost 1 base, J lost 2 bases, and 10 bases lay in between. This CDR3 contains 15 residues. The CDR3, as DNA: TGTGCCAGCTCACCACAGGTTCAGGCCACAGATACGCAGTATTTT. It yields the protein CASSPQVQATDTQYF.

The chain employs TRBV7-9 and TRBJ2-6, with D unclear. CDR1 is SEHNR and CDR2 is FQNEAQ in the germline V gene (reference sequence). The V end lost 8 bases, the J end lost 2 bases, and 13 bases lay between the germline ends. This CDR3 comprises 15 residues. CDR3 in DNA: TGTGCCAGCGGCAGTATCCGAGCTGGGGCCAACGTCCTGACTTTC. It translates to CASGSIRAGANVLTF.

Within the sample, this clone is medium-sized. The chain employs TRBV12-1 and TRBJ1-1; the table assigns TRBD1, which was not confirmed against the DNA. TRBV12-1 is an annotated pseudogene. This CDR3 is 15 amino acids long. The CDR3, as DNA: TGTGCCAGCAGCTTTGGGACAGGGGTGAAGACTGAAGCTTTCTTT. It is translated as CASSFGTGVKTEAFF.

V gene TRBV6-6 combines with J gene TRBJ1-2, with D hard to call. CDR3 length: 14 residues. The germline V gene encodes CDR1 MNHNY and CDR2 SVGAGI (reference sequence). The V and J ends lost 2 bases and 5 bases respectively, with 12 bases between them. The CDR3 DNA is TGTGCCAGCAGTTACGGTCCGGGTAGTTATGGCTACACCTTC. Its translation: CASSYGPGSYGYTF.

This chain connects TRBV20-1 to TRBJ1-1, with 8 nucleotides matching TRBD1. In germline, CDR1 is DFQATT, CDR2 SNEGSKA (reference sequence). The CDR3 runs to 11 residues. With V trimmed by 3 bases and J by 6 bases, 0 bases remained unmatched. The CDR3 loop is CSARDRAEAFF. In DNA, the CDR3 is TGCAGTGCTAGGGACAGGGCTGAAGCTTTCTTT.

Written as DNA, the CDR3 is TGTGCCAGCTCACCTGAAACAGGGGAACAGCCCCAGCATTTT. Translation gives CASSPETGEQPQHF. The V gene is TRBV18, the J gene TRBJ1-5, with 7 bases aligning to TRBD1. The CDR3 loop spans 14 amino acids. Germline V CDR1 and CDR2: KGHSH, LQKENI. The V gene end was trimmed by 3 bases and the J gene end by 7 bases; junction bases not matched to a gene: 6.

This rearrangement joins TRBV13 to TRBJ1-3; D is uncertain. Between the trimmed V and J ends, which lost 0 bases and 0 bases, there was a span of 6 bases. CDR1 is PRHDT and CDR2 is FYEKMQ in the germline V gene (reference sequence). CDR3 length: 15 residues. CDR3 in DNA: TGTGCCAGCAGCTTAGGACAGACCTCTGGAAACACCATATATTTT. Translation gives CASSLGQTSGNTIYF.

The genes are TRBV11-2 and TRBJ1-4; the match to TRBD1 covers 7 bases. With 5 bases clipped from V and 7 bases from J, the junction kept 13 bases outside the gene matches. The CDR3 consists of 16 residues. Germline CDR1 reads SGHAT; CDR2 reads FQNNGV. The CDR3 loop reads CASSHYRGLIVEKLFF. CDR3 in DNA: TGTGCCAGCAGCCATTACAGGGGTTTGATAGTTGAAAAACTGTTTTTT.

V and J are TRBV7-2 and TRBJ1-1; TRBD1 matches at 8 bases. Germline V gene sequence: CDR1 SGHTA, CDR2 FQGNSA. This CDR3 region has 14 residues. V shed 1 base, J shed 11 bases, and the junction held 9 bases outside the gene matches. The CDR3 DNA reads TGTGCCAGCAGCTTAGAGGCCAGGGGGCTTTTGGCTTTCTTT. This codes for CASSLEARGLLAFF.

The chain links TRBV5-5 to TRBJ2-3, with D perhaps being TRBD1 or TRBD2 (5 bases each). The germline gives CDR1 SGHKS, CDR2 YYEKEE (reference sequence). The CDR3 is 15 residues long. The V end lost 6 bases, the J end lost 3 bases, and 17 bases lay between the germline ends. The CDR3 spells CASNNWVGETDTQYF. The CDR3 bases are TGTGCCAGCAACAACTGGGTGGGGGAGACAGATACGCAGTATTTT. Full variable domain (remainder filled in from reference TRBV5-5 and TRBJ2-3): DAGVTQSPTHLIKTRGQQVTLRCSPISGHKSVSWYQQVLGQGPQFIFQYYEKEERGRGNFPDRFSARQFPNYSSELNVNALLLGDSALYLCASNNWVGETDTQYFGPGTRLTVL.

There are a few counts of this clone. The chain is built from TRBV19 and TRBJ1-4; tentative D call: TRBD1 (5 bases). Between the trimmed V and J ends, which lost 6 bases and 8 bases, there was a span of 16 bases. Germline CDR1 and CDR2: LNHDA and SQIVND (reference sequence). The CDR3 sequence is 14 residues long. As DNA, the CDR3 is TGTGCCAGTAGCCCCGGGGCTGGGCGGGAAAAACTGTTTTTT. Translated: CASSPGAGREKLFF.

The chain combines TRBV5-6 with TRBJ1-1; 8 nucleotides match TRBD1. The CDR3 loop spans 14 amino acids. Trimming removed 4 bases from V and 3 bases from J; junction bases left unmatched: 5. In germline, CDR1 is SGHDT, CDR2 YYEEEE. The CDR3 DNA follows: TGTGCCAGCAGCCGGGCCAGGGGGCACACTGAAGCTTTCTTT. Translated: CASSRARGHTEAFF.

The chain couples TRBV7-2 to TRBJ2-1, with a tentative D call TRBD1 (5 bases). V was clipped by 4 bases and J by 4 bases, with 14 bases between them. Germline lookup yields CDR1 SGHTA and CDR2 FQGNSA. CDR3 size: 15 residues. The CDR3 loop is CASSSSGLAYNEQFF. Written as DNA, the CDR3 is TGTGCCAGCAGCTCTTCAGGGTTGGCGTACAATGAGCAGTTCTTC.

The J gene is TRBJ2-3, the V gene TRBV5-4; D unclear. CDR3 size: 15 residues. The ends were cut back, 2 bases at V and 0 bases at J, with 10 bases in the middle. Per the germline V gene, CDR1 is SGHNT and CDR2 is YYREEE (reference sequence). Here the CDR3 reads CASSLAIPSTDTQYF. As DNA, the CDR3 is TGTGCCAGCAGCTTAGCCATCCCTAGCACAGATACGCAGTATTTT.

This clone was seen only a few times. J is TRBJ2-2 and V is TRBV6-5; TRBD1 might be the D (5 bases). Between the trimmed V and J ends, which lost 5 bases and 4 bases, there was a span of 11 bases. The CDR3 is 14 residues long. CDR1 is MNHEY and CDR2 is SVGAGI in the germline V gene. In DNA, the CDR3 is TGTGCCAGCAGTGCCACAGGATTCACCGGGGAGCTGTTTTTT. The encoded protein is CASSATGFTGELFF.

The V and J genes are TRBV18 and TRBJ2-5, with D maybe TRBD1 (5 bases). The J call may be wrong; the DNA end is better matched by TRBJ2-7. Germline-derived CDR1 and CDR2 are KGHSH and LQKENI. The CDR3 spans 15 residues. CDR3 sequence (DNA): TGTGCCAGCTCACCACTTAGGGGCCAGTCCTACGAGCAGTACTTC. Its protein product is CASSPLRGQSYEQYF.

A remark on this clone: One end of the junction is discordant with germline, which a read error may explain. The chain carries TRBV4-1 and TRBJ1-2; TRBD1 matches at 7 bases. Germline loops: CDR1 MGHRA, CDR2 YSYEKL. This CDR3 has 14 residues. CDR3 DNA sequence: TGCGCCAGCAGCCAGGGACAGTGGAACTCTGGCTACACCTTC. Translation: CASSQGQWNSGYTF.

This rearrangement joins TRBV28 to TRBJ2-7; possible D gene TRBD2, 6 bases. Germline CDR1 is MDHEN and CDR2 is SYDVKM. The CDR3 length is 16 residues. The ends were cut back, 5 bases at V and 3 bases at J, with 20 bases in the middle. This CDR3 reads CASSPGTLEPFYEQYF. DNA for the CDR3: TGTGCCAGCAGTCCCGGGACTCTAGAGCCTTTCTACGAGCAGTACTTC.

This clone was seen just once. V and J are TRBV11-2 and TRBJ2-7; D is undetermined. Germline CDR1 is SGHAT and CDR2 is FQNNGV. Trimming took 4 bases from V and 8 from J, leaving 15 bases between them. This CDR3 comprises 13 residues. CDR3 bases: TGTGCCAGCAGCTCATTGACGGTCGCCAAGCAGTACTTC. Its translation: CASSSLTVAKQYF.